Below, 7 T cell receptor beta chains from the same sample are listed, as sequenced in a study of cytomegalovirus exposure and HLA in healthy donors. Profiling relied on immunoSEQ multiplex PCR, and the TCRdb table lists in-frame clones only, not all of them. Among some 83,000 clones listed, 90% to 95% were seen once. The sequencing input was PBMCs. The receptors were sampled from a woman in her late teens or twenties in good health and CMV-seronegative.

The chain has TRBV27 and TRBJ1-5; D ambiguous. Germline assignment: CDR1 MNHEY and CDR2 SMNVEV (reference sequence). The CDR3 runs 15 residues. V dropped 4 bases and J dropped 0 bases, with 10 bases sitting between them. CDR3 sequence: CASSSHPYSNQPQHF. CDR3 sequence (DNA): TGTGCCAGCAGTTCCCATCCCTATAGCAATCAGCCCCAGCATTTT.

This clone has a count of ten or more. The chain's CDR3 is CASSELGGEGTDTQYF. Here the CDR3 DNA reads TGTGCCAGCAGTGAACTGGGCGGGGAAGGGACAGATACGCAGTATTTT. This chain uses TRBV6-1 with TRBJ2-3; maybe TRBD2 (6 bases). The V end was cut by 2 bases, the J end by 3 bases, with 15 bases between. Germline-derived CDR1 and CDR2 are MNHNS and SASEGT. The CDR3 spans 16 residues.

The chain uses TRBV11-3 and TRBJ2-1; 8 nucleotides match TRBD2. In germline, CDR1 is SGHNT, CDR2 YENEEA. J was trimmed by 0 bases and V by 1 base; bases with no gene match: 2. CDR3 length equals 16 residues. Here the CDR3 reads CASSLGGGSSYNEQFF. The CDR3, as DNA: TGTGCCAGCAGCTTAGGCGGGGGGAGCTCCTACAATGAGCAGTTCTTC.

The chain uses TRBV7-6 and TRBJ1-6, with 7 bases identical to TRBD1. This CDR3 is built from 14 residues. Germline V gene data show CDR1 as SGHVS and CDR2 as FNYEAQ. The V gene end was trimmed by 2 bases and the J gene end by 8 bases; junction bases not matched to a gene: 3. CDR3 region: CASSLQGGDSPLHF. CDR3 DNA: TGTGCCAGCAGCTTACAGGGGGGAGATTCACCCCTCCACTTT.

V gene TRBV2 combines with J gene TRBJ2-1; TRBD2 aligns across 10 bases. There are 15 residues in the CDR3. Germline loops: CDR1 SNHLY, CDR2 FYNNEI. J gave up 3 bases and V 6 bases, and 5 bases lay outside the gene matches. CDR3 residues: CASSGPSGSYNEQFF. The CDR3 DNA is TGTGCCAGCAGCGGCCCTAGCGGGAGCTACAATGAGCAGTTCTTC.

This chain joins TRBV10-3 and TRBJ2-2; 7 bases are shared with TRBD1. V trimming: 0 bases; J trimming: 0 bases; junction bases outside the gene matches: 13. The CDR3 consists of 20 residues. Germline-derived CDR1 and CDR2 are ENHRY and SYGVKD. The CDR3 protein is CAISESGVPRQGTNTGELFF. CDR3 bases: TGTGCCATCAGTGAGTCGGGGGTCCCGAGACAGGGAACGAACACCGGGGAGCTGTTTTTT.

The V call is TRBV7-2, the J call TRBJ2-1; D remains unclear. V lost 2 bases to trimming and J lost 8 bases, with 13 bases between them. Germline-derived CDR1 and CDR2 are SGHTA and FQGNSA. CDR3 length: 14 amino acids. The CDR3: CASSLSRVWDEQFF. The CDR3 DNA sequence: TGTGCCAGCAGCTTAAGTCGGGTTTGGGATGAGCAGTTCTTC.